This paragraph reports one TCR beta chain. What antigen it recognizes has not been identified. There are no base qualities to consult, and no much larger clone falls within one base. Library method: the immunoSEQ multiplex PCR assay. TCRdb mirrors the immuneACCESS table, restricted to in-frame sequences. Some clones are absent from its copies; in checked studies, under half trace to an unresolved V gene, and the reason for the others is unknown. This sample holds about 380,000 clones; 95% were observed only once. Roughly 0.02% of the sample goes to the ten largest clones. This entry belongs to a study of shared T cell receptors in the human thymus listed by TCRdb under 2021. Describing the broader study: The study investigated the way shared, self-reactive T-cell receptor alpha chains are produced in the human thymus.

The germline V gene provides CDR1 MDHEN and CDR2 SYDVKM. Germline trimming amounts to 7 bases on V and 1 base on J, with 30 as the count of junction bases outside the gene matches. The CDR3, from cysteine to phenylalanine, totals 22 residues. The CDR3 DNA has 66 bases and is translated from base 1. This sequence originates from a human donor. Sequences were obtained from thymocytes. The rearranged segments are TRBV28 and TRBJ1-1, with 7 middle bases fitting TRBD1. The DNA sequence is as follows: TGTGCCAGCACCGGCGCCACCAACGAGGGAGGACAGGTTTGGCGGCAGAACACTGAAGCTTTCTTT. This encodes CASTGATNEGGQVWRQNTEAFF.